These 5 T cell receptor beta chains originate from one sample sequenced in a study of T cells after yellow fever vaccination. TCRdb fed the 5' RACE reads into MiXCR, producing one record per CDR3 protein. The table records a few hundred thousand distinct CDR3 sequences, around 4% of them present only once. The sample was PBMCs, taken on the day of the yellow fever booster vaccination. The source is a man younger than 35 who received the YFV17D yellow fever vaccine.

For this clonotype: Its ends do not fully match the called genes, so a read error is possible. The V call is TRBV4-3, the J call TRBJ2-1; 9 bases align to TRBD1. This CDR3 comprises 15 residues. The germline gives CDR1 LGHNA, CDR2 YSLEER. CDR3 in amino acids: CDSSQDYRGHIEQFF. The CDR3 DNA follows: TGCGACAGCAGCCAAGATTACAGGGGGCATATTGAGCAGTTCTTC.

This clonotype showed up just a few times. The gene calls are TRBV2 and TRBJ1-5; 7 bases are a match to TRBD1. The CDR3 spans 15 residues. Per germline, CDR1 SNHLY and CDR2 FYNNEI. Trimming removed 4 bases from V and 1 base from J; junction bases left unmatched: 4. CDR3 sequence: CASSAQGGSNQPQHF. In nucleotides, the CDR3 is TGTGCCAGCAGTGCGCAGGGGGGCAGCAATCAGCCCCAGCATTTT.

The rearrangement links TRBV12-5 to TRBJ1-2; 7 bases fit TRBD1. The germline V gene has CDR1 LGHNT and CDR2 FRNRAP. J lost 4 bases, V lost 7 bases, and 12 bases had no gene match. The CDR3 consists of 15 residues. The CDR3 sequence is CASARVAGGIYGYTF. The DNA for the CDR3 is TGTGCTAGTGCCCGGGTTGCAGGGGGGATCTATGGCTACACCTTC. Variable domain in full (rest from reference TRBV12-5 and TRBJ1-2): DARVTQTPRHKVTEMGQEVTMRCQPILGHNTVFWYRQTMMQGLELLAYFRNRAPLDDSGMPKDRFSAEMPDATLATLKIQPSEPRDSAVYFCASARVAGGIYGYTFGSGTRLTVV.

This chain uses TRBV15 with TRBJ1-1, with D unresolved. CDR1 is LNHNV and CDR2 is YYDKDF in the germline V gene (reference sequence). The V end lost 1 base, the J end lost 3 bases, and 12 bases lay between the germline ends. This CDR3 is built from 15 residues. The CDR3 nucleotides read TGTGCCACCAGCAGAGTAATAATAGGAGACACTGAAGCTTTCTTT. It yields the protein CATSRVIIGDTEAFF.

At least ten counts were recorded for this clonotype. The chain carries TRBV29-1 and TRBJ1-1; D remains ambiguous. CDR1 is SQVTM and CDR2 is ANQGSEA in the germline V gene. The CDR3 length is 13 residues. Trimming took off 6 bases at V and 0 bases at J, with 11 bases between the two ends. The CDR3: CSVQRGMNTEAFF. CDR3 sequence (DNA): TGCAGCGTGCAACGAGGGATGAACACTGAAGCTTTCTTT.